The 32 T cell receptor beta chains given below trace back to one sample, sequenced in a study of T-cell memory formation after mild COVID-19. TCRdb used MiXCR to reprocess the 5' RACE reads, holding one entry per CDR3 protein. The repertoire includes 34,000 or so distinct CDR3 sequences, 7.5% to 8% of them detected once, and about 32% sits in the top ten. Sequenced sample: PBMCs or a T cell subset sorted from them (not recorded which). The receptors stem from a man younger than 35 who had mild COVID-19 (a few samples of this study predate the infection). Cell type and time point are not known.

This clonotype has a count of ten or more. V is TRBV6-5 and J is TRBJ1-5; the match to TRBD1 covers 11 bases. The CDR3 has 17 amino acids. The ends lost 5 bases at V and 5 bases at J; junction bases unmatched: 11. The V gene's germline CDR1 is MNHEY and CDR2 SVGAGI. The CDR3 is CASSRISGTGGDQPQHF. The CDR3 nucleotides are TGTGCCAGCAGTCGAATATCCGGGACAGGGGGGGATCAGCCCCAGCATTTT.

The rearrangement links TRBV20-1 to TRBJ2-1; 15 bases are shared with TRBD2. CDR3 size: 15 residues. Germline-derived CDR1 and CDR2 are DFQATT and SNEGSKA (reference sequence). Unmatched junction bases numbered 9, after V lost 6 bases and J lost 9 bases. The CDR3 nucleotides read TGCAGTGCGGACTGGACTAGCGGGGGGGCTGGTGAGCAGTTCTTC. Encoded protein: CSADWTSGGAGEQFF.

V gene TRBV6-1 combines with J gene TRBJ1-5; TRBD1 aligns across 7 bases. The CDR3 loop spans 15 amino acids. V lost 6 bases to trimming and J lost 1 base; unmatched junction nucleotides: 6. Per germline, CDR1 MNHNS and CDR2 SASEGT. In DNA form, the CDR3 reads TGTGCCAGCAGCAGGACAGGCGGGAGCAATCAGCCCCAGCATTTT. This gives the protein CASSRTGGSNQPQHF.

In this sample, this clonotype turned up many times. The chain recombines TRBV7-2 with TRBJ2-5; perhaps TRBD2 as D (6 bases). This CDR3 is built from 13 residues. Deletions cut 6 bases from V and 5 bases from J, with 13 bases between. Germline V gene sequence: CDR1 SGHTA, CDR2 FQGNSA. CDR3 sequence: CASRAGNWETQYF. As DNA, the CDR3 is TGTGCCAGCAGGGCGGGAAATTGGGAGACCCAGTACTTC.

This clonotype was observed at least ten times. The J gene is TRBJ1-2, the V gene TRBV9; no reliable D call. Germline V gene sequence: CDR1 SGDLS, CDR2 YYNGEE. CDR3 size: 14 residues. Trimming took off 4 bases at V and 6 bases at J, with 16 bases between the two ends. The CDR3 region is CASSRDDTRDGYTF. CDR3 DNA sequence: TGTGCCAGCAGCCGAGATGACACGCGGGATGGCTACACCTTC.

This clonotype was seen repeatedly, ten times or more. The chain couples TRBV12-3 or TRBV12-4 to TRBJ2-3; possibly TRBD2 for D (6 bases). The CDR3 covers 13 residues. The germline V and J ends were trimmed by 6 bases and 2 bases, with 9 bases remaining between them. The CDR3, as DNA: TGTGCCAGCAGGCGGGACGCCACAGATACGCAGTATTTT. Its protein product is CASRRDATDTQYF.

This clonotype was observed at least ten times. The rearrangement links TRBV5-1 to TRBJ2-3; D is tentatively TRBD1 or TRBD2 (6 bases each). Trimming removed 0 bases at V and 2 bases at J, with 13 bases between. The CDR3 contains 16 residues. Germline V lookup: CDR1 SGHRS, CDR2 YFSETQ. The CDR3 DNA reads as TGCGCCAGCAGCTTGGTAGGGGGGAGATTCACAGATACGCAGTATTTT. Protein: CASSLVGGRFTDTQYF.

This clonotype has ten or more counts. The CDR3 here is CASSSGTGDTDTQYF. For the CDR3, the DNA is TGTGCCAGCAGTTCGGGGACAGGGGACACAGATACGCAGTATTTT. The chain couples TRBV6-2 or TRBV6-3 to TRBJ2-3, with 10 bases matching TRBD1. This CDR3 region has 15 residues. V was clipped by 4 bases and J by 2 bases; unmatched bases: 3. Germline V gives CDR1 MNHEY, CDR2 SVGEGT.

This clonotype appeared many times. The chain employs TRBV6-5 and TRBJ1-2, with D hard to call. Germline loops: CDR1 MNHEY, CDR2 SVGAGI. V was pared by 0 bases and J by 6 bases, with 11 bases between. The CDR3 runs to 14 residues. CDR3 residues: CASSYSALLDGYTF. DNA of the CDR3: TGTGCCAGCAGTTACTCGGCCCTGCTGGATGGCTACACCTTC.

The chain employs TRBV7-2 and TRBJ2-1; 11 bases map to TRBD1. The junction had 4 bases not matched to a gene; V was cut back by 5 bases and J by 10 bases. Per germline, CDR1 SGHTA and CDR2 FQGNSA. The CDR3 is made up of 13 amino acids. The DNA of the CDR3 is TGTGCCAGCAGCGGGGGGACAGGGGGGGAGCAGTTCTTC. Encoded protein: CASSGGTGGEQFF.

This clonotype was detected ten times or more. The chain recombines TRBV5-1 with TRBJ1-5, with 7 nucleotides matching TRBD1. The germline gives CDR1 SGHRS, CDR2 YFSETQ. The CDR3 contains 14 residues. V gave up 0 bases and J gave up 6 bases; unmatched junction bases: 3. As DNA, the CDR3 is TGCGCCAGCAGCTTGGTCGACAGGGCTCAGCCCCAGCATTTT. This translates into CASSLVDRAQPQHF.

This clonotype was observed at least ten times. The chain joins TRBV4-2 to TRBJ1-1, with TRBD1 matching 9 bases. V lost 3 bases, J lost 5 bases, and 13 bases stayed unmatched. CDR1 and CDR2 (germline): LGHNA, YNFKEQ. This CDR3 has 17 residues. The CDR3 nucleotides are TGTGCCAGCAGCCAGGGGACAGGGCCTGAGTTAGGTACTGAAGCTTTCTTT. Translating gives CASSQGTGPELGTEAFF.

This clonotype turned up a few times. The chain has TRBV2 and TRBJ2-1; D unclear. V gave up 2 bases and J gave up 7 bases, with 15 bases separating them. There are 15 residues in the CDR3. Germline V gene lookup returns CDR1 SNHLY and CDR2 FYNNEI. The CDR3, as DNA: TGTGCCAGCAGTGAAACCCTTCCTACATGGAATGAGCAGTTCTTC. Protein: CASSETLPTWNEQFF.

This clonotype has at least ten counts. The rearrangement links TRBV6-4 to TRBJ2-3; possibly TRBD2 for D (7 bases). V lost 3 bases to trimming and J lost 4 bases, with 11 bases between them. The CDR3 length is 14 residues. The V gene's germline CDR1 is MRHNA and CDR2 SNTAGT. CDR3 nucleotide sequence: TGTGCCAGCAGTGAAGAGGGGGGGCCAGATACGCAGTATTTT. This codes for CASSEEGGPDTQYF.

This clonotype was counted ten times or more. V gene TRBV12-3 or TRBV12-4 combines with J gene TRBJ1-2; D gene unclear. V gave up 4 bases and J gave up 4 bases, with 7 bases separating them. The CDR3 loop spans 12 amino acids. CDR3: CASSSDIYGYTF. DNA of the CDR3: TGTGCCAGCAGTTCCGACATCTATGGCTACACCTTC.

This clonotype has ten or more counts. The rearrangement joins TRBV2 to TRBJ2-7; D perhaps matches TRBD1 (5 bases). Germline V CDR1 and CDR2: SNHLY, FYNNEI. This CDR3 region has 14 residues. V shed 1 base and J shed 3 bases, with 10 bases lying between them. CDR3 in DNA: TGTGCCAGCAGTGAAGTAGACAGAGACTACGAGCAGTACTTC. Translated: CASSEVDRDYEQYF.

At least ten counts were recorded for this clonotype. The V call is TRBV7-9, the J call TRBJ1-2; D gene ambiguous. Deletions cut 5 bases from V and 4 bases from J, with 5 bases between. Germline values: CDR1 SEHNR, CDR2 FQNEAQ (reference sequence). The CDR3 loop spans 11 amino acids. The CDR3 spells CASSAAYGYTF. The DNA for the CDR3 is TGTGCCAGCAGCGCTGCCTATGGCTACACCTTC.

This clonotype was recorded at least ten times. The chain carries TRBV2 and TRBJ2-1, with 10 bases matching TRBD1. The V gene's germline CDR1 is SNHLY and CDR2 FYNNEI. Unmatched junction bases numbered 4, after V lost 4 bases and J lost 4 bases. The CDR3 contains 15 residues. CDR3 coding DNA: TGTGCCAGCAGTGGCCCGGGACAGGGGTACAATGAGCAGTTCTTC. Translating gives CASSGPGQGYNEQFF.

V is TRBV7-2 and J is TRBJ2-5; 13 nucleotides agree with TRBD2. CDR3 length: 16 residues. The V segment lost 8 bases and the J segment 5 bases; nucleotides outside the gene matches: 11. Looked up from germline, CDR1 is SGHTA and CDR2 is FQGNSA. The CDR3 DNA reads TGTGCCAGCTCTATGGGAGGACTAGCGGGAGAGGAGACCCAGTACTTC. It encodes CASSMGGLAGEETQYF.

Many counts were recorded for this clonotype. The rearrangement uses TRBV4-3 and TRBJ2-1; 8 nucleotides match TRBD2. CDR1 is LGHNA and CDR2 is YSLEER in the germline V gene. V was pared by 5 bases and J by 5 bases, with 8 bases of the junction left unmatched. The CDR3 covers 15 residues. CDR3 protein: CASSFSSGRDNEQFF. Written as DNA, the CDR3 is TGCGCCAGCAGCTTCTCTAGCGGGCGAGACAATGAGCAGTTCTTC.

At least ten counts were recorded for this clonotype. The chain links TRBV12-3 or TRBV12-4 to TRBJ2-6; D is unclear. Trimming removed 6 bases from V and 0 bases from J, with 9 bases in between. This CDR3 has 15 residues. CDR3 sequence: CASSLSSSGANVLTF. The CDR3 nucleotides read TGTGCCAGCAGCCTGTCTTCCTCTGGGGCCAACGTCCTGACTTTC.

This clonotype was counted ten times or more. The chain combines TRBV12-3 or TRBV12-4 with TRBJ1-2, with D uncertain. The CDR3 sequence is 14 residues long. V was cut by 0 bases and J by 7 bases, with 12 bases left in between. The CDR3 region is CASSLARGKGGYTF. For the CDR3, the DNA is TGTGCCAGCAGTTTAGCCCGGGGAAAGGGTGGCTACACCTTC.

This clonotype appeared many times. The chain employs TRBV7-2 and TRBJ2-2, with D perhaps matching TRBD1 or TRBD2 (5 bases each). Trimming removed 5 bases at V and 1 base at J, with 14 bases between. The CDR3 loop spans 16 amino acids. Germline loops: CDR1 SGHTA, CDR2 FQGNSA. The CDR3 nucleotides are TGTGCCAGCAGCCTCGGCGGTGGGGGGAACACCGGGGAGCTGTTTTTT. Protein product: CASSLGGGGNTGELFF. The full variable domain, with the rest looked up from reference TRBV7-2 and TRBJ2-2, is GAGVSQSPSNKVTEKGKDVELRCDPISGHTALYWYRQSLGQGLEFLIYFQGNSAPDKSGLPSDRFSAERTGGSVSTLTIQRTQQEDSAVYLCASSLGGGGNTGELFFGEGSRLTVL.

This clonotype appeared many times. The CDR3 DNA reads TGTGCCAGCAGCCGGGACAGGGGCTCACCCCTCCACTTT. It yields the protein CASSRDRGSPLHF. V is TRBV4-2 and J is TRBJ1-6; 10 bases map to TRBD1. This CDR3 spans 13 amino acids. J was trimmed by 10 bases and V by 4 bases; bases with no gene match: 1. Per germline, CDR1 LGHNA and CDR2 YNFKEQ.

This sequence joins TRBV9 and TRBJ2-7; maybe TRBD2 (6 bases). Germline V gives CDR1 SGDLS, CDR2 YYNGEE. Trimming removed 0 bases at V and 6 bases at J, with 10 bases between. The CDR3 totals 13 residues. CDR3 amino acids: CASSVGGGTEQYF. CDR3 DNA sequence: TGTGCCAGCAGCGTAGGTGGGGGGACCGAGCAGTACTTC.

The CDR3 sequence: CASRKQGLEDTIYF. CDR3 sequence (DNA): TGCGCCAGCAGAAAACAGGGACTAGAGGACACCATATATTTT. V usage is TRBV5-1 and J usage is TRBJ1-3; D possibly corresponds to TRBD1 (6 bases). V dropped 5 bases and J dropped 8 bases, with 17 bases sitting between them. The CDR3 is 14 amino acids. Germline values: CDR1 SGHRS, CDR2 YFSETQ.

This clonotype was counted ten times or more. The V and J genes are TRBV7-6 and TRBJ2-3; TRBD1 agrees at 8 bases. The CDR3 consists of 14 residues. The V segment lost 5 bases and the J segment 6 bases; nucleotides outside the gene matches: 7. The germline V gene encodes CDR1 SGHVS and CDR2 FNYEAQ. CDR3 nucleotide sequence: TGTGCCAGCAGCCTTGGGACAGGCCCGGATACGCAGTATTTT. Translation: CASSLGTGPDTQYF. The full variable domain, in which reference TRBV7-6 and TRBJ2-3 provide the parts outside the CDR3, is GAGVSQSPRYKVTKRGQDVALRCDPISGHVSLYWYRQALGQGPEFLTYFNYEAQQDKSGLPNDRFSAERPEGSISTLTIQRTEQRDSAMYRCASSLGTGPDTQYFGPGTRLTVL.

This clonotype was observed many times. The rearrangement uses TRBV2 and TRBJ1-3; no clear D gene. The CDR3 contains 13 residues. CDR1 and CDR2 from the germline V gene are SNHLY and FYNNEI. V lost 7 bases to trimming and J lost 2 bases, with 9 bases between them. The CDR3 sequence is CASNYRTGNTIYF. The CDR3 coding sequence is TGTGCCAGCAACTACAGAACTGGAAACACCATATATTTT.

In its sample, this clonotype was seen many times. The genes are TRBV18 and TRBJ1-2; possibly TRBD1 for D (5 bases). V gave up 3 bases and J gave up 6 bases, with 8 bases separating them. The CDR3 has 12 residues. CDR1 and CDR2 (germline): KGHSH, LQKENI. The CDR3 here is CASSPVGDGYTF. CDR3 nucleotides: TGTGCCAGCTCACCGGTAGGGGATGGCTACACCTTC.

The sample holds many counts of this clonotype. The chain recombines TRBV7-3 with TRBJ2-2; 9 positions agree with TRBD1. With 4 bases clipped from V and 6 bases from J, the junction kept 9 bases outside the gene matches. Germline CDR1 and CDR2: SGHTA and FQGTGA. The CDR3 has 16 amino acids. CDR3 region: CASSSVRTGDPGELFF. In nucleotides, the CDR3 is TGTGCCAGCAGCTCTGTCCGGACAGGGGATCCCGGGGAGCTGTTTTTT.

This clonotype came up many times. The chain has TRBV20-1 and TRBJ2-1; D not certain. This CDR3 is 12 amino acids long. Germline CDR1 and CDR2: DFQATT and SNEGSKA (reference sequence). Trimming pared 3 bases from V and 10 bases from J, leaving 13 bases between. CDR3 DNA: TGCAGTGCTAGCCACCCCGGACCGGAGCAGTTCTTC. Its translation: CSASHPGPEQFF.

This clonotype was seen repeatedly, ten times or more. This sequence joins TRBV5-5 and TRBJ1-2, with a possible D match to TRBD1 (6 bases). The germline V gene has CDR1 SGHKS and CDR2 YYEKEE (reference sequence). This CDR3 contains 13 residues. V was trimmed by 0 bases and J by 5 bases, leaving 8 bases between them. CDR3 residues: CASSLVDRYGYTF. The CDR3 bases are TGTGCCAGCAGCTTGGTGGACAGATATGGCTACACCTTC.